The source of this T cell receptor beta chain is a study of T cells after yellow fever vaccination. The wider study: SMART-Seq v4 Ultra Low Input prepared the low-cell-number fractions.

General study points: Once the booster was given, most primary-vaccination clones reappeared, at about 97% for CD4 and roughly 91% for CD8.

TCRdb processed the 5' RACE reads anew with MiXCR; each CDR3 protein has one entry. The profile shows 40,000 or so distinct CDR3 sequences, roughly 6.4% of them singletons. The V end was cut by 5 bases, the J end by 5 bases, with 6 bases between. Germline V gene lookup returns CDR1 KGHSH and CDR2 LQKENI. The CDR3 loop spans 12 amino acids. The V gene is TRBV18, the J gene TRBJ2-2, with unresolved D. This TCR was recovered from a man aged 25-45 years who received the YFV17D yellow fever vaccine. Sample: CD8+ T cells not binding an NS4B(214-222) dextramer, sorted from PBMCs, taken 45 days after the yellow fever booster vaccination. CDR3 DNA: TGTGCCAGCTCATGGGTGACCGGGGAGCTGTTTTTT. It is translated as CASSWVTGELFF.